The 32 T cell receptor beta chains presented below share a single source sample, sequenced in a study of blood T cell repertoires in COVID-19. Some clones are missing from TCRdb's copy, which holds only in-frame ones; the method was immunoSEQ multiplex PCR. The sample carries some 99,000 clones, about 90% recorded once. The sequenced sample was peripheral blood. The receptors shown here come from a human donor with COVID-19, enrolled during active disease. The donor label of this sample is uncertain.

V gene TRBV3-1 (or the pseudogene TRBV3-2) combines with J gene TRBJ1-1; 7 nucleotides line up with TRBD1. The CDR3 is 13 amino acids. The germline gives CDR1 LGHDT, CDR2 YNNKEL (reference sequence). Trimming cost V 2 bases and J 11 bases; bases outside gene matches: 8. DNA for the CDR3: TGTGCCAGCAGCCAACCCCCGACAGGGACCGCTTTCTTT. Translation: CASSQPPTGTAFF.

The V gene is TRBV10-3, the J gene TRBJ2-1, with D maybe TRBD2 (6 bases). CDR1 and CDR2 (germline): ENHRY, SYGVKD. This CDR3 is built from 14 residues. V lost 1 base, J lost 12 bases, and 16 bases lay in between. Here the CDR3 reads CAISEWREQRSQFF. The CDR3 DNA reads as TGTGCCATCAGTGAGTGGCGGGAACAGAGATCGCAGTTCTTC.

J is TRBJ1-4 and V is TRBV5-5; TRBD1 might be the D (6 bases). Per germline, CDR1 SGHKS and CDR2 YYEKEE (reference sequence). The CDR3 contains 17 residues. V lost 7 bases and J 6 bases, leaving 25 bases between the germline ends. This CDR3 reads CASPRRGHPHRDEKLFF. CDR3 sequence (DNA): TGTGCCAGCCCCCGACGGGGACATCCACATCGTGATGAAAAACTGTTTTTT.

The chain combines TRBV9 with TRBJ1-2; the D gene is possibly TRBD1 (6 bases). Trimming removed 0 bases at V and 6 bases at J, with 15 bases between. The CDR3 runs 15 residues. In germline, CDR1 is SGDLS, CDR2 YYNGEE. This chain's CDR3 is CASSVGRGQRHGYTF. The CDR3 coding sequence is TGTGCCAGCAGCGTAGGGCGAGGACAGCGTCATGGCTACACCTTC.

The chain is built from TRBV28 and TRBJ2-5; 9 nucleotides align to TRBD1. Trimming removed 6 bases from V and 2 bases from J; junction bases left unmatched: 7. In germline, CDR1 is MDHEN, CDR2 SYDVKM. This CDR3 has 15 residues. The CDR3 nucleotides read TGTGCCAGCAGCGATCCGGGACAGGGACAAGAGACCCAGTACTTC. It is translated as CASSDPGQGQETQYF.

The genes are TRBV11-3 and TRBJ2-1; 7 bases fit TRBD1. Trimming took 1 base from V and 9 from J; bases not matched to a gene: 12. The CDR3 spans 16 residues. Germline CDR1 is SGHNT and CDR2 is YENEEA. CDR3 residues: CASSLGTVGSGGEQFF. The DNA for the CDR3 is TGTGCCAGCAGCTTAGGGACAGTAGGTTCAGGGGGTGAGCAGTTCTTC.

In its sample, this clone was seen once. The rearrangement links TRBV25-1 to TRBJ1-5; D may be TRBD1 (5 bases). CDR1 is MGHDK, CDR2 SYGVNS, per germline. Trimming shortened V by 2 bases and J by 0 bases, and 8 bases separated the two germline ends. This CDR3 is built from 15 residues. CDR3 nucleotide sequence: TGTGCCAGCAGTGAAGGGGGGGATAGCAATCAGCCCCAGCATTTT. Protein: CASSEGGDSNQPQHF.

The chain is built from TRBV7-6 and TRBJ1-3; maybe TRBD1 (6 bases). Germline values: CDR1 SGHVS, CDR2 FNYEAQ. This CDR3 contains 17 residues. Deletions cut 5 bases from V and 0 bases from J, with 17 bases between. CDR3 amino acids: CASSNIRGHYSGNTIYF. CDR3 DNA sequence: TGTGCCAGCAGCAATATCCGGGGACATTACTCTGGAAACACCATATATTTT. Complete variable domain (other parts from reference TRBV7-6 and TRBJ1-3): GAGVSQSPRYKVTKRGQDVALRCDPISGHVSLYWYRQALGQGPEFLTYFNYEAQQDKSGLPNDRFSAERPEGSISTLTIQRTEQRDSAMYRCASSNIRGHYSGNTIYFGEGSWLTVV.

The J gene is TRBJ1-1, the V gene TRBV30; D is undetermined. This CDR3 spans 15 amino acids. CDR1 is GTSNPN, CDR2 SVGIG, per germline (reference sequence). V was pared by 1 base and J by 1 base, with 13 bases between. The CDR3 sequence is CAWSAPSAGNTEAFF. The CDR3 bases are TGTGCCTGGAGTGCACCCTCAGCGGGGAACACTGAAGCTTTCTTT.

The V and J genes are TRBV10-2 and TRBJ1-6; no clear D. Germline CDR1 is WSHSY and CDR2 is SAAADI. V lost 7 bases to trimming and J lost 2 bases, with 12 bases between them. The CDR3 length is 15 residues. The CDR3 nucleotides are TGCGCCAGCACCAAGGAGGGCCCCTATAATTCACCCCTCCACTTT. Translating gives CASTKEGPYNSPLHF.

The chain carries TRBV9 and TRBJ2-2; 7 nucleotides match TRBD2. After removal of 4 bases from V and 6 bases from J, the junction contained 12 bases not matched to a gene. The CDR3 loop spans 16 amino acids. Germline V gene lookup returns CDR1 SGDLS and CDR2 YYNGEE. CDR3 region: CASSRWGGTHPGELFF. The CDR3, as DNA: TGTGCCAGCAGCCGGTGGGGAGGGACCCACCCCGGGGAGCTGTTTTTT.

The CDR3 reads CASSLGTGNTGELFF. The CDR3 region has the DNA TGTGCCAGCAGCCTCGGGACAGGGAACACCGGGGAGCTGTTTTTT. V is TRBV4-2 and J is TRBJ2-2, with 8 bases lining up with TRBD1. The V gene's germline CDR1 is LGHNA and CDR2 YNFKEQ. The CDR3 runs to 15 residues. The junction had 2 bases not matched to a gene; V was cut back by 4 bases and J by 1 base.

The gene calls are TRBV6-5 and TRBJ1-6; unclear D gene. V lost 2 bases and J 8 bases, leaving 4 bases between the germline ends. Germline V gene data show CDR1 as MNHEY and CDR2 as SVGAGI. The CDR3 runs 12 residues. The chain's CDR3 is CASSYRDSPLHF. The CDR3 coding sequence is TGTGCCAGCAGTTACCGGGATTCACCCCTCCACTTT.

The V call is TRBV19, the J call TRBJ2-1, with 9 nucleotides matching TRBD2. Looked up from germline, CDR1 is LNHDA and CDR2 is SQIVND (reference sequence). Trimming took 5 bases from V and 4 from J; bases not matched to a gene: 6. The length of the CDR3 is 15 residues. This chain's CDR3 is CASSSGTSLYNEQFF. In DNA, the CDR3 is TGTGCCAGTAGTTCCGGGACTAGCCTATACAATGAGCAGTTCTTC. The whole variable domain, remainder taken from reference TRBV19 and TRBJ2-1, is DGGITQSPKYLFRKEGQNVTLSCEQNLNHDAMYWYRQDPGQGLRLIYYSQIVNDFQKGDIAEGYSVSREKKESFPLTVTSAQKNPTAFYLCASSSGTSLYNEQFFGPGTRLTVL.

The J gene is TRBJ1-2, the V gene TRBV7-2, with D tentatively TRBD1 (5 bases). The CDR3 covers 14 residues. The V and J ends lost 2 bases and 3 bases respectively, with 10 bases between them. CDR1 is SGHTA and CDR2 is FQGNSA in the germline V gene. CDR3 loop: CASSLNGRDYGYTF. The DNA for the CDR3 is TGTGCCAGCAGCTTAAATGGCAGGGACTATGGCTACACCTTC. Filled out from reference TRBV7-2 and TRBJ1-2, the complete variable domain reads GAGVSQSPSNKVTEKGKDVELRCDPISGHTALYWYRQSLGQGLEFLIYFQGNSAPDKSGLPSDRFSAERTGGSVSTLTIQRTQQEDSAVYLCASSLNGRDYGYTFGSGTRLTVV.

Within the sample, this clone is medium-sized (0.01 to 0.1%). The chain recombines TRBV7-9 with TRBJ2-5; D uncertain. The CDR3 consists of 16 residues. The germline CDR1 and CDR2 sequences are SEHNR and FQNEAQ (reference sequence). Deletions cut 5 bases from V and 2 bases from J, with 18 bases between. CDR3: CASSPPPPSVQETQYF. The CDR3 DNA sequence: TGTGCCAGCAGCCCACCTCCCCCTAGTGTACAAGAGACCCAGTACTTC.

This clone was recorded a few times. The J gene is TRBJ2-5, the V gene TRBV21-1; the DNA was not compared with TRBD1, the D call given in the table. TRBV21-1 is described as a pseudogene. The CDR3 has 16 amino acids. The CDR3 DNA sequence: TGTGCCAGCAGCAAAGTGGGCAGGGGGCCTAGAGAGACCCAGTACTTC. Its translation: CASSKVGRGPRETQYF.

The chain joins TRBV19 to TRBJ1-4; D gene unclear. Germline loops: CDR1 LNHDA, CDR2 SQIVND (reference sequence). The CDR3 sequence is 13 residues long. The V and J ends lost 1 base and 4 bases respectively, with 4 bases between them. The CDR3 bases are TGTGCCAGTAGTATAGGGAGTAATGAAAAACTGTTTTTT. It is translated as CASSIGSNEKLFF.

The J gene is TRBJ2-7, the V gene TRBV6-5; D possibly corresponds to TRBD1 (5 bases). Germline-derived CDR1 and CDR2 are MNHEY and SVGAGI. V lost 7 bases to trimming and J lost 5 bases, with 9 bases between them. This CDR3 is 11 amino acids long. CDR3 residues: CASTRQNEQYF. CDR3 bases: TGTGCCAGCACCCGACAGAACGAGCAGTACTTC.

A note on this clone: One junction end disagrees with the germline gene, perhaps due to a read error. The CDR3 spells CASSQITRQAWHF. CDR3 sequence (DNA): TGTGCCAGTAGTCAAATCACCCGACAGGCTTGGCACTTC. The chain has TRBV19 and TRBJ1-2; possibly TRBD1 for D (6 bases). The germline V gene encodes CDR1 LNHDA and CDR2 SQIVND (reference sequence). There are 13 residues in the CDR3.

Written as DNA, the CDR3 is TGTGCCAGCTCACCCGGGAATCTTTTACCACCCCTCCACTTT. Protein product: CASSPGNLLPPLHF. V and J are TRBV18 and TRBJ1-6; unclear D gene. The CDR3 has 14 residues. Trimming left V 3 bases short and J 11 bases short, with 14 bases between. Germline CDR1 and CDR2: KGHSH and LQKENI.

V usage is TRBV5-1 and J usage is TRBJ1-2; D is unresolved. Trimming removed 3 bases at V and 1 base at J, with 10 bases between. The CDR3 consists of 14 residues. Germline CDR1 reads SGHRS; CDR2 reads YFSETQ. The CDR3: CASSSTTVNYGYTF. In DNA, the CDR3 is TGCGCCAGCAGCTCTACAACAGTTAACTATGGCTACACCTTC.

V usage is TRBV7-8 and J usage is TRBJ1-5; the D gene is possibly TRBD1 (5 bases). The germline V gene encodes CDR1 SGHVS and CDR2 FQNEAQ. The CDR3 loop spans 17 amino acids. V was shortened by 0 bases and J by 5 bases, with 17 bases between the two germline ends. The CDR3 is CASSLAPQGNKDQPQHF. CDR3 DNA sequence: TGTGCCAGCAGCTTAGCGCCCCAGGGAAATAAAGATCAGCCCCAGCATTTT.

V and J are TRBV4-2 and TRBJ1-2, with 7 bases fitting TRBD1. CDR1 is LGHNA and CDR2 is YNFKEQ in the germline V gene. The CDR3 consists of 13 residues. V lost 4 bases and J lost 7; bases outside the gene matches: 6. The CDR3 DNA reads TGTGCCAGCAGCCTAGGGGGCTACAGTGGCTACACCTTC. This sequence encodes CASSLGGYSGYTF.

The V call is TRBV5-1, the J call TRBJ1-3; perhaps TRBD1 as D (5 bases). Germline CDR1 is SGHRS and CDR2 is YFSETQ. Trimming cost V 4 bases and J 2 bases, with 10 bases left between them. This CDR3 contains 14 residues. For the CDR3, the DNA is TGCGCCAGCAGCCCGGGGGGACCTGGAAACACCATATATTTT. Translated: CASSPGGPGNTIYF.

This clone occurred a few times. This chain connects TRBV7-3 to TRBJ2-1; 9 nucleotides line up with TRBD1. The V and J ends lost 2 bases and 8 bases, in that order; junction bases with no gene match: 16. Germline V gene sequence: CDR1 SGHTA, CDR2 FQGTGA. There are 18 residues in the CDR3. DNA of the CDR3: TGTGCCAGCAGCTTATACAGTTGGGGGACAGGGCCAATTTATGAGCAGTTCTTC. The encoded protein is CASSLYSWGTGPIYEQFF.

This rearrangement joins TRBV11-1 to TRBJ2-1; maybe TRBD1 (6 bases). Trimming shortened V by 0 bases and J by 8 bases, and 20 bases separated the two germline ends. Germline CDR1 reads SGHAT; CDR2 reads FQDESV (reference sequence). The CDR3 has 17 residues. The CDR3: CASSLAIGGAGDDEQFF. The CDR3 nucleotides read TGTGCCAGCAGCTTAGCGATAGGGGGTGCTGGGGACGATGAGCAGTTCTTC. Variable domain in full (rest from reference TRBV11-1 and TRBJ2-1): EAEVAQSPRYKITEKSQAVAFWCDPISGHATLYWYRQILGQGPELLVQFQDESVVDDSQLPKDRFSAERLKGVDSTLKIQPAELGDSAMYLCASSLAIGGAGDDEQFFGPGTRLTVL.

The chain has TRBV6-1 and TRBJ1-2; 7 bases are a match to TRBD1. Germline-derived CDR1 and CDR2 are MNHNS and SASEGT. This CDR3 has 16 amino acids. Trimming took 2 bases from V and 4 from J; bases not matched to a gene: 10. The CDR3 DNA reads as TGTGCCAGCAGTGAAAGTCCTCGGGACAGTCCCTATGGCTACACCTTC. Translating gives CASSESPRDSPYGYTF.

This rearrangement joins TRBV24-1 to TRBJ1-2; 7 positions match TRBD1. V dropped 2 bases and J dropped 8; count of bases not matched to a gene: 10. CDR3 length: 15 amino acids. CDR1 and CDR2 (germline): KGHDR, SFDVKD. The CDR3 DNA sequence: TGTGCCACCAGTGATTCTTCGACAGGGCCCTCGGGCTACACCTTC. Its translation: CATSDSSTGPSGYTF.

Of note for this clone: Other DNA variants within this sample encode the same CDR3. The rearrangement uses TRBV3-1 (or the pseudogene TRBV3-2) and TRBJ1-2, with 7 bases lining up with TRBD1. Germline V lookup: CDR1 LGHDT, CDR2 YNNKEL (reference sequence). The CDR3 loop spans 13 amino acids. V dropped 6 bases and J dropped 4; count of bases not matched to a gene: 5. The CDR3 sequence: CASSRQGSYGYTF. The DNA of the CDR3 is TGTGCCAGCAGTCGACAGGGAAGCTATGGCTACACCTTC.

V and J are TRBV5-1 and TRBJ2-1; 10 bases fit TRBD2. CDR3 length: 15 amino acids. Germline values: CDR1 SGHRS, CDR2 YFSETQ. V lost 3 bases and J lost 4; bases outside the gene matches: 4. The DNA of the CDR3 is TGCGCCAGCAGCTCCACTAGCGGGGTTTACAATGAGCAGTTCTTC. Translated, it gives CASSSTSGVYNEQFF. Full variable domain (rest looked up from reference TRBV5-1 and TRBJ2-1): KAGVTQTPRYLIKTRGQQVTLSCSPISGHRSVSWYQQTPGQGLQFLFEYFSETQRNKGNFPGRFSGRQFSNSRSEMNVSTLELGDSALYLCASSSTSGVYNEQFFGPGTRLTVL.

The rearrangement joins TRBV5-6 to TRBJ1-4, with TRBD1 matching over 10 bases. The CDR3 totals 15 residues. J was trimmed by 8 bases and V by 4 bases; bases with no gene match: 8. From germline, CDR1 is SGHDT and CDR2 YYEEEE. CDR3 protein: CASSLRTGGGEKLFF. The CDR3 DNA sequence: TGTGCCAGCAGCCTCCGGACAGGGGGAGGAGAAAAACTGTTTTTT.